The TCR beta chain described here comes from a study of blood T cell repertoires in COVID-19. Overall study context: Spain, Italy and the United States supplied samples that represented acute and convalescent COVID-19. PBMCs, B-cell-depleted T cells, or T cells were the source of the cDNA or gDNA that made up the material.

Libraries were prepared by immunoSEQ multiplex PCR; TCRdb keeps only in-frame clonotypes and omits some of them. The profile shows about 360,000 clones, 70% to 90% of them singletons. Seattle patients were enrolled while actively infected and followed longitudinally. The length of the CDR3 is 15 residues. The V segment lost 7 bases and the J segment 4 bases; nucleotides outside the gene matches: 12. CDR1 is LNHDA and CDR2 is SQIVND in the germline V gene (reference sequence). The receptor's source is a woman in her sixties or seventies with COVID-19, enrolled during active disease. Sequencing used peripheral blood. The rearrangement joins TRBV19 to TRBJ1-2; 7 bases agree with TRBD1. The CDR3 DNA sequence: TGTGCCAGTACCTCCAGACAGGGCCCTAGCTATGGCTACACCTTC. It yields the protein CASTSRQGPSYGYTF. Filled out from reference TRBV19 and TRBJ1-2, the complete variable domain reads DGGITQSPKYLFRKEGQNVTLSCEQNLNHDAMYWYRQDPGQGLRLIYYSQIVNDFQKGDIAEGYSVSREKKESFPLTVTSAQKNPTAFYLCASTSRQGPSYGYTFGSGTRLTVV.